The entry that follows covers one TCR beta chain sequence. No antigen is known for it. Base qualities are not provided; no much larger clone lies one nucleotide away. The library was built by means of the immunoSEQ multiplex PCR assay. TCRdb obtained this table from immuneACCESS and retained in-frame rearrangements with V and J assigned. These tables miss some clones; where compared with another copy, unresolved V genes account for less than half of the shortfall, and the remainder is unexplained. Present in this sample are 150,000 to 200,000 clones, 75% to 95% of which were seen just once. The ten most abundant clones make up roughly 1.6% of the sample. These data are taken from a study of control samples from healthy donors and cancer patients (dated by TCRdb to about 2020). V is trimmed back by 4 bases and J by 3 bases, and the junction contains 6 bases that no gene match accounts for. The CDR3 has 16 amino acids, counting the end cysteine and phenylalanine. The only DNA kept is the CDR3, 48 bases in frame from the first base. From a lookup of the germline V gene (reference sequence), CDR1 and CDR2 are PRHDT and FYEKMQ.

The specimen was blood. The chain links TRBV13 with TRBJ2-5; 12 nucleotides in the junction match TRBD2. The clonotype comes from a woman younger than 45 in good health. DNA sequence: TGTGCCAGCAGCTCTACCGGACTAGCGGGGAAAGAGACCCAGTACTTC. The translation is CASSSTGLAGKETQYF.